Included here is one T cell receptor beta chain sequence, with context. The data were taken from a study of PD-1 blockade in mismatch repair-deficient tumors. The method was immunoSEQ multiplex PCR; TCRdb's version includes in-frame clones alone and lacks a portion of them. This sample has tens of thousands of clones, with approximately 84% found just once. TCR sequencing covered a few patients who responded to pembrolizumab. The V gene lost 1 base and the J gene lost 4 bases, with 11 bases spanning the gap. CDR3 length equals 15 residues. Germline loops: CDR1 SEHNR, CDR2 FQNEAQ (reference sequence). The receptor was derived from an adult with mismatch repair-deficient cancer. This specimen was PBMCs, taken before pembrolizumab treatment. The chain has TRBV7-9 and TRBJ2-1, with D perhaps TRBD2 (6 bases). CDR3 sequence (DNA): TGTGCCAGCAGCTTAGACGGGAGCGGGTACAATGAGCAGTTCTTC. As protein: CASSLDGSGYNEQFF.